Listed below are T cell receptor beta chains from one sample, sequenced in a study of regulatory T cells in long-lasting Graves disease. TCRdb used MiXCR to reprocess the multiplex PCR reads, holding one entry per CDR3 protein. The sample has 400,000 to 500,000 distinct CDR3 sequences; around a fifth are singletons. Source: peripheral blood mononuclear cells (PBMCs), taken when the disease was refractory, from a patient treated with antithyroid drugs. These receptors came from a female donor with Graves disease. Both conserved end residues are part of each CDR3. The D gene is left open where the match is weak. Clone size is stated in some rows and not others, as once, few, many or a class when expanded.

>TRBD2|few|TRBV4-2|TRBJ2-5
TGTGCCAGCAGCCAAGATGCGGGACTAGCGGGGGGCAGCGTAGAGACCCAGTACTTC
CASSQDAGLAGGSVETQYF
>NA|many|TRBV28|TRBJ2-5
TGTGCCAGCAGTTCTGGGACACCGACTCAAGAGACCCAGTACTTC
CASSSGTPTQETQYF
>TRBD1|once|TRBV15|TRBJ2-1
TGTGCCACCAGCAGAGATCCTACAGGGGGGAAGGTCAATGAGCAGTTCTTC
CATSRDPTGGKVNEQFF
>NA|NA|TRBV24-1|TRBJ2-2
TGTGCCACCGCAACCGGGGCTCTAGTCGGGGAGCTGTTTTTT
CATATGALVGELFF
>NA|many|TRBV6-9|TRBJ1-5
TGTGCCAGCAGTTACTCCAGGGATCAGCCCCAGCATTTT
CASSYSRDQPQHF
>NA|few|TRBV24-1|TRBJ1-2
TGTGCCACCAGTGACGGGGTCGGTGGCTACACCTTC
CATSDGVGGYTF
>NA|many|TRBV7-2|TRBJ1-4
NA
CASSSSAEKLSF
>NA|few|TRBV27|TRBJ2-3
TGTGCCAGCAGTTTATACTCGAAGGATACGCAGTATTTT
CASSLYSKDTQYF
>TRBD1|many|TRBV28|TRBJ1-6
TGTGCCAGCAGGAAACAGGGGGCGTCCTATAATTCACCCCTCCACTTT
CASRKQGASYNSPLHF
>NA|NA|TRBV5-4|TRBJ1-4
TGTGCCAGCAGCTTGATGGGAGGCGGCGAAAAACTGTTTTTT
CASSLMGGGEKLFF
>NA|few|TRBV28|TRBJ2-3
TGTGCCAGCAGCAAACCAGGGACCGACCATCCAGATACGCAGTATTTT
CASSKPGTDHPDTQYF
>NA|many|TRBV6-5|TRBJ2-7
TGTGCCAGCAGTTATGCCCCAAGCGAGCAGTACTTC
CASSYAPSEQYF
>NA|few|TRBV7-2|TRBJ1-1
TGTGCCAGCAGCCCGGGGACGAGAAGGGAAAGCACTGAAGCTTTCTTT
CASSPGTRRESTEAFF
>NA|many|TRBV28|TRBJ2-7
TGTGCCAGCAGTCCCGTTCTGGGTAGCTACGAGCAGTACTTC
CASSPVLGSYEQYF
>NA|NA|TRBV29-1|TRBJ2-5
TGCAGCGCCCCAGGCGTAGGAGGGACCCAGTACTTC
CSAPGVGGTQYF
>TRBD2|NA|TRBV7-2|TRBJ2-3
TGTGCCAGCAGCTTGGGACTAGCGGGGGACACAGATACGCAGTATTTT
CASSLGLAGDTDTQYF
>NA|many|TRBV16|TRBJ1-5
TGTGCCAGCAGCCACGGAAGTGCTGGGGCCAACAATCAGCCCCAGCATTTT
CASSHGSAGANNQPQHF
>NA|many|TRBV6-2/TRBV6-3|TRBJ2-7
TGTGCCAGCAGTTATGGTCTTACCTACGAGCAGTACTTC
CASSYGLTYEQYF
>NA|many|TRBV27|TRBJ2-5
TGTGCCAGCAAGGGGTTGACGACGTTCCCAGAGACCCAGTACTTC
CASKGLTTFPETQYF
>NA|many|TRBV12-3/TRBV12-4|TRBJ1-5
TGTGCCAGCAGTCCCGCGGTGGGGTACAATCAGCCCCAGCATTTT
CASSPAVGYNQPQHF
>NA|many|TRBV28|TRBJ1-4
TGTGCCAGCAGTTTAGGACAGCCCAAACTGTTTTTT
CASSLGQPKLFF
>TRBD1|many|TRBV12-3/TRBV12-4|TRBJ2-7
TGTGCCAGCAGTTTGTCAGGGGGCTTCGACGAGCAGTACTTC
CASSLSGGFDEQYF